The clone carrying this TCR beta chain was found once. This likely reflects a read error, since a far larger clone is one base away. This sample includes further DNA sequences coding for the same CDR3. The table came from immunoSEQ multiplex PCR; TCRdb's copy has only in-frame clones and leaves some out. This table holds 9,500 to 12,000 clones, approximately 81% found once. The CDR3 is made up of 13 amino acids. CDR1 is SGHTA, CDR2 FQGTGA, per germline. Between the trimmed V and J ends, which lost 5 bases and 4 bases, there was a span of 11 bases. The record originates from a study of OX40 agonist ivuxolimab in advanced cancers.

This chain uses TRBV7-3 with TRBJ1-2; D may be TRBD1 (5 bases). Sequenced material: CD4+ or CD8+ T cells sorted from blood, taken in a trial of the OX40 agonist ivuxolimab. The TCR comes from an adult with an advanced solid tumor such as melanoma, head and neck, liver or kidney cancer. The CDR3, as DNA: TGTGCCAGCAGCCCTGGTGGGGGCTATGGCTACACCTTC. Residues: CASSPGGGYGYTF.